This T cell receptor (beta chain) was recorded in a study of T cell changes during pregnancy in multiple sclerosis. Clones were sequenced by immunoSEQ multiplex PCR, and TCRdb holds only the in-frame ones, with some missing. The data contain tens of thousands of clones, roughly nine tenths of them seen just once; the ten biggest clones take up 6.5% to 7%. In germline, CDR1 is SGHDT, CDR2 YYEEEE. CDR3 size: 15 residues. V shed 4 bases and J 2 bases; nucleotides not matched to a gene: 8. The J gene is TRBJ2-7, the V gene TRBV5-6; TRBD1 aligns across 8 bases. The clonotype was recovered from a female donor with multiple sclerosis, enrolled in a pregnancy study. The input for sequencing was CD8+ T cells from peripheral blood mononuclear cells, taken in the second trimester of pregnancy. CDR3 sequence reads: CASSATGVWPYEQYF. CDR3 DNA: TGTGCCAGCAGCGCGACAGGGGTGTGGCCCTACGAGCAGTACTTC.